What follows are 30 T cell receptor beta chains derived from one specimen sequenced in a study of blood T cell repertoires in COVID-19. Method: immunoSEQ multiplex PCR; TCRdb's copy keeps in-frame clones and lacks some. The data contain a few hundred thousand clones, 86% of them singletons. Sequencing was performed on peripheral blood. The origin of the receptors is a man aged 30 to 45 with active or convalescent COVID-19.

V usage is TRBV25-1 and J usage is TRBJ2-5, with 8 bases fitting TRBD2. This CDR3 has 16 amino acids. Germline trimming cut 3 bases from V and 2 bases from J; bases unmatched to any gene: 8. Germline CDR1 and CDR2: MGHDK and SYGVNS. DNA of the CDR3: TGTGCCAGCAGTGATCCGGGGGGGCCGGGACAAGAGACCCAGTACTTC. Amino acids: CASSDPGGPGQETQYF.

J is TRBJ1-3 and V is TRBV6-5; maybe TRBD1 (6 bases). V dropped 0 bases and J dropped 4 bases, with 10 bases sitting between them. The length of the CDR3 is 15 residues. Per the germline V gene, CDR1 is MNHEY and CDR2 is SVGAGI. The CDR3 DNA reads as TGTGCCAGCAGTTACTCTGGACAGCTCGGAAACACCATATATTTT. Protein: CASSYSGQLGNTIYF.

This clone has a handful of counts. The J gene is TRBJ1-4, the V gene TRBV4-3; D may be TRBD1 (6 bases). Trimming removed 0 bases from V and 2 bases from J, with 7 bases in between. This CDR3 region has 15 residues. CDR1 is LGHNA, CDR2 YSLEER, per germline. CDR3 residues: CASSQEGATNEKLFF. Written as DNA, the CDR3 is TGCGCCAGCAGCCAAGAGGGGGCGACTAATGAAAAACTGTTTTTT.

Here the CDR3 reads CASSQDLWASGTRTDTQYF. The CDR3 DNA reads TGTGCCAGCAGCCAAGATCTTTGGGCTAGCGGGACCCGCACAGATACGCAGTATTTT. The V and J genes are TRBV3-1 (or the pseudogene TRBV3-2) and TRBJ2-3, with 9 bases aligning to TRBD2. The CDR3 spans 19 residues. The V gene's germline CDR1 is LGHDT and CDR2 YNNKEL (reference sequence). The V gene end was trimmed by 0 bases and the J gene end by 1 base; junction bases not matched to a gene: 11.

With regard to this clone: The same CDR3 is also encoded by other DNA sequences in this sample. The CDR3 region has the DNA TGTGCCAGCAGTCTGCGCCGGAATGAAAAACTGTTTTTT. As protein: CASSLRRNEKLFF. The J gene is TRBJ1-4, the V gene TRBV12-3 or TRBV12-4; D unresolved. Trimming removed 5 bases at V and 5 bases at J, with 9 bases between. CDR3 length: 13 amino acids.

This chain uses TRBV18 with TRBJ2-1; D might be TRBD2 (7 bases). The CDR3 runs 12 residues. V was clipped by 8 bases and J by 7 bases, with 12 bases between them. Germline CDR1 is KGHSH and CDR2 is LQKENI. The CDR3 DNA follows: TGTGCCAGCCGGGGGGCCGGGAATGAGCAGTTCTTC. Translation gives CASRGAGNEQFF.

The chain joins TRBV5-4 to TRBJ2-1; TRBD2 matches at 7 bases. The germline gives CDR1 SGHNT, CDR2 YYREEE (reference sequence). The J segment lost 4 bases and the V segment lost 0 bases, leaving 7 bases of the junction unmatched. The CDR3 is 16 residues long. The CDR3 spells CASSLVLGGRYNEQFF. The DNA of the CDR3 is TGTGCCAGCAGCTTGGTCCTCGGGGGGAGGTACAATGAGCAGTTCTTC.

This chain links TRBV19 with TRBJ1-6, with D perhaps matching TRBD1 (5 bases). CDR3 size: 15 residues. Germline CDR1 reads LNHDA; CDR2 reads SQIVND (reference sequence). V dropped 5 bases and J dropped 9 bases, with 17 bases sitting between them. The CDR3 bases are TGTGCCAGTAGTCCCAGTGGAGGGGATAGTTCACCCCTCCACTTT. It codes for CASSPSGGDSSPLHF.

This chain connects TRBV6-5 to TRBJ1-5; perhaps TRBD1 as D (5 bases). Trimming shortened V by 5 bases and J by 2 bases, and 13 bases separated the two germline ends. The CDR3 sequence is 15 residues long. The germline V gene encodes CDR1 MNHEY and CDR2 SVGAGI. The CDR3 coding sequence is TGTGCCAGCAGTCATCGACAGTCGGGCAATCAGCCCCAGCATTTT. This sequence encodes CASSHRQSGNQPQHF.

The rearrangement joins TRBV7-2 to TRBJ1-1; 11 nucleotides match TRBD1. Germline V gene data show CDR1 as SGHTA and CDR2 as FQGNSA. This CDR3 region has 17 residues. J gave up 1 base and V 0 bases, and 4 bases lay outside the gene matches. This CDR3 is CASSLAGTGGGNTEAFF. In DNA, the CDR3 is TGTGCCAGCAGCTTAGCCGGGACAGGGGGTGGGAACACTGAAGCTTTCTTT.

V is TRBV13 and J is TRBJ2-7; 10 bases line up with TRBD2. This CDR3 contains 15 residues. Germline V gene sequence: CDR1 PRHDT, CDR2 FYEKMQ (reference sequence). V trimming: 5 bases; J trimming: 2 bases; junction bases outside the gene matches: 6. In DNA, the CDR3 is TGTGCCAGCAGCCCCCCGACTAGCGGGCCCTACGAGCAGTACTTC. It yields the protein CASSPPTSGPYEQYF.

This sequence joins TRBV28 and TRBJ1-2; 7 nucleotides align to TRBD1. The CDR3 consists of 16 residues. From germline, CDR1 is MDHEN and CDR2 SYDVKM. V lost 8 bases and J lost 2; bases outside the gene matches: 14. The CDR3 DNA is TGTGCCAGCGATGGGGCAGGGGGGTCCCTAAACTATGGCTACACCTTC. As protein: CASDGAGGSLNYGYTF.

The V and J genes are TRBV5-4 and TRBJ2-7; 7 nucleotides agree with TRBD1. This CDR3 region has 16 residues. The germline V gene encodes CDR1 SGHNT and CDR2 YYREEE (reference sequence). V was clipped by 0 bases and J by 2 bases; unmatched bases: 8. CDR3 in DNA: TGTGCCAGCAGCTTGGGGACAGGTAGACCCCCCTACGAGCAGTACTTC. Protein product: CASSLGTGRPPYEQYF. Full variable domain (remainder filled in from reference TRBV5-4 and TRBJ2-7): ETGVTQSPTHLIKTRGQQVTLRCSSQSGHNTVSWYQQALGQGPQFIFQYYREEENGRGNFPPRFSGLQFPNYSSELNVNALELDDSALYLCASSLGTGRPPYEQYFGPGTRLTVT.

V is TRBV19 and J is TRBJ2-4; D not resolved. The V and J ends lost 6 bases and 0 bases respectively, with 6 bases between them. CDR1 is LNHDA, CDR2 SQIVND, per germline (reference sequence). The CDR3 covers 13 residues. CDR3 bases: TGTGCCAGTAGCACGGGAGCCAAAAACATTCAGTACTTC. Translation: CASSTGAKNIQYF.

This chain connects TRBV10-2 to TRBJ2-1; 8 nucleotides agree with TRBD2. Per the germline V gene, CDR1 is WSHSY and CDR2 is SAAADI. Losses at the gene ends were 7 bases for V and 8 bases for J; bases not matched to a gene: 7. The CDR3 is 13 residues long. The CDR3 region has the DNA TGCGCCAGCAAAAGCGGGGGTGGAGATGAGCAGTTCTTC. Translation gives CASKSGGGDEQFF.

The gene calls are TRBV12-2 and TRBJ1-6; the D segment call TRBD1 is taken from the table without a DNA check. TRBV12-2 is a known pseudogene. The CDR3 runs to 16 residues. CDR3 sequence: CASRFSDRERNSPLHF. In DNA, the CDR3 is TGTGCAAGTCGCTTTTCCGACAGGGAGAGGAATTCACCCCTCCACTTT.

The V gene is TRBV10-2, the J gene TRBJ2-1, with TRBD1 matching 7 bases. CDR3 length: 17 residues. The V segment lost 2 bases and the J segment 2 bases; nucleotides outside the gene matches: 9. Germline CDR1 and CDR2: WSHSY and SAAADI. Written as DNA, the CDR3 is TGCGCCAGCAGTGAGACCTGGGGGACAGAGACCTACAATGAGCAGTTCTTC. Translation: CASSETWGTETYNEQFF.

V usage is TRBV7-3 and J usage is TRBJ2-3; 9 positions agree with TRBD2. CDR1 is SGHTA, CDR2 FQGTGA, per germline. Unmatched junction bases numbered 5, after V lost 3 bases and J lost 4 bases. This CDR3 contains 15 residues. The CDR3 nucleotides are TGTGCCAGCAGCTTCTCTAGCGGGGCCGCAGATACGCAGTATTTT. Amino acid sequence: CASSFSSGAADTQYF.

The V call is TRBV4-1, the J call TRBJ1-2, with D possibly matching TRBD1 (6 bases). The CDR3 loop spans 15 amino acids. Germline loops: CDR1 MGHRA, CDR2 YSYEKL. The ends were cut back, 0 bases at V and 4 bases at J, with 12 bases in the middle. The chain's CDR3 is CASSQDDTDSYGYTF. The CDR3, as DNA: TGCGCCAGCAGCCAAGATGACACGGACAGCTATGGCTACACCTTC.

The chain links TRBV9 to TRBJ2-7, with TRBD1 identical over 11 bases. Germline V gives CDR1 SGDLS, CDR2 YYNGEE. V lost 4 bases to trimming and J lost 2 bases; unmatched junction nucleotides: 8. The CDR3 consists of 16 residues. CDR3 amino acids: CASSKDPGQGAYEQYF. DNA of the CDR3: TGTGCCAGCAGCAAAGACCCGGGACAGGGGGCCTACGAGCAGTACTTC.

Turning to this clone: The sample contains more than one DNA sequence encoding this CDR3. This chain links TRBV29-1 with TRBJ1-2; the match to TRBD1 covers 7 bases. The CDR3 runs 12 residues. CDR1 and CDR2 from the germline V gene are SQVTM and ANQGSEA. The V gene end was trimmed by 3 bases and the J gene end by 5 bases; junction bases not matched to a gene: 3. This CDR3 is CSVEGQRYGYTF. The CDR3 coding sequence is TGCAGCGTTGAGGGACAGCGTTATGGCTACACCTTC.

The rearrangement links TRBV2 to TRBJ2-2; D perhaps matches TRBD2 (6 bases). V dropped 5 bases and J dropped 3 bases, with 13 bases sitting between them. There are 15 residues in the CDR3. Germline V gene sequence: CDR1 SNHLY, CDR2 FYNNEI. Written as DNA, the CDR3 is TGTGCCAGCAGTCAAAGCGGGTTCGACACCGGGGAGCTGTTTTTT. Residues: CASSQSGFDTGELFF.

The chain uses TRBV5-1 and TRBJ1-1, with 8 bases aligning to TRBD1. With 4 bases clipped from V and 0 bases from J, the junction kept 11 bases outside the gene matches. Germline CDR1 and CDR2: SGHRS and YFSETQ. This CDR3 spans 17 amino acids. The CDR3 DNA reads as TGCGCCAGCAGCCGGGGGACAGGAGGAACCATGAACACTGAAGCTTTCTTT. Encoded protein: CASSRGTGGTMNTEAFF.

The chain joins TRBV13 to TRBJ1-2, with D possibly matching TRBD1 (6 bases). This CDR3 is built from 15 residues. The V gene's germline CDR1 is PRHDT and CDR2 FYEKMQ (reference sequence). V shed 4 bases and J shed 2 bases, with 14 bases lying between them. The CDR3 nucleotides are TGTGCCAGCAGCTCGGGACAACTGAGAAACTATGGCTACACCTTC. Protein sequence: CASSSGQLRNYGYTF. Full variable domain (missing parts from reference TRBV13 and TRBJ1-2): AAGVIQSPRHLIKEKRETATLKCYPIPRHDTVYWYQQGPGQDPQFLISFYEKMQSDKGSIPDRFSAQQFSDYHSELNMSSLELGDSALYFCASSSGQLRNYGYTFGSGTRLTVV.

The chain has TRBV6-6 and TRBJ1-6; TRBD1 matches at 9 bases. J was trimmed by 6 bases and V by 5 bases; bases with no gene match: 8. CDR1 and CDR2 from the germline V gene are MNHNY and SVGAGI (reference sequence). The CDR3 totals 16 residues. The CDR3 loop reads CASSQGTGRSNSPLHF. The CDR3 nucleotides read TGTGCCAGCAGTCAAGGGACAGGGAGAAGTAATTCACCCCTCCACTTT.

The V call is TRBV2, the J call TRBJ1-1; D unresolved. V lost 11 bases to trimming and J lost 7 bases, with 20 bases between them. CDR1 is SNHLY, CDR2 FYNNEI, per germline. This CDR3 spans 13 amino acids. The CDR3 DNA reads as TGTGCCTCCTTCCGGCCGGAGATAATTGAAGCTTTCTTT. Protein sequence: CASFRPEIIEAFF.

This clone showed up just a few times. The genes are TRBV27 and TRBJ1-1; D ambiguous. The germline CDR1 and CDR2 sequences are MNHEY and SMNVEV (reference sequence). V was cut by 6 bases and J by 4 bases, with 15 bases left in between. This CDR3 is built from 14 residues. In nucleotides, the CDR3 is TGTGCCAGCAGGTCCGCCGGGGAGGCCACTGAAGCTTTCTTT. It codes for CASRSAGEATEAFF.

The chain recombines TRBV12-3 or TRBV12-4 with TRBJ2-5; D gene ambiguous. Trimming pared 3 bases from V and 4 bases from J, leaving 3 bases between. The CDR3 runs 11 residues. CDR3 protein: CASSFGETQYF. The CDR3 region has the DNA TGTGCCAGCAGTTTCGGAGAGACCCAGTACTTC.

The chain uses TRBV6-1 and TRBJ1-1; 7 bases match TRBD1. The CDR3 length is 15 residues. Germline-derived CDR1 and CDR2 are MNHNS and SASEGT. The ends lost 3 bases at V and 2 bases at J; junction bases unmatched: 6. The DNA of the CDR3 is TGTGCCAGCAGTGACCAACAGGGGTTCAACACTGAAGCTTTCTTT. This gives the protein CASSDQQGFNTEAFF.

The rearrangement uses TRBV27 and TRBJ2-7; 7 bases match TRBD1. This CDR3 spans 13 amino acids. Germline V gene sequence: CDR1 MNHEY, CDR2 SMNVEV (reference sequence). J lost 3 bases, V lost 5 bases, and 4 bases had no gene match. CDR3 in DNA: TGTGCCAGCAGTCCGGGACAGTACTACGAGCAGTACTTC. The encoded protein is CASSPGQYYEQYF.